The 18 T cell receptor beta chains listed next were all sequenced from one sample in a study of blood T cell repertoires in COVID-19. TCRdb keeps only in-frame clones here, not all; method: immunoSEQ multiplex PCR. The table includes about 220,000 clones, about nine tenths detected once. The sequenced sample was peripheral blood. Source of these receptors: a young man who had recovered from COVID-19.

This chain joins TRBV25-1 and TRBJ1-4, with a tentative D call TRBD1 (6 bases). CDR1 is MGHDK and CDR2 is SYGVNS in the germline V gene. There are 16 residues in the CDR3. The V and J ends lost 3 bases and 4 bases respectively, with 15 bases between them. This CDR3 is CASSDNPARGNEKLFF. The CDR3 DNA follows: TGTGCCAGCAGTGATAATCCCGCCAGGGGTAATGAAAAACTGTTTTTT.

The chain employs TRBV11-2 and TRBJ1-4; 7 nucleotides agree with TRBD1. V dropped 1 base and J dropped 10; count of bases not matched to a gene: 9. This CDR3 spans 15 amino acids. Germline loops: CDR1 SGHAT, CDR2 FQNNGV. This CDR3 reads CASSLGGTARGKLFF. CDR3 sequence (DNA): TGTGCCAGCAGCTTAGGTGGGACAGCCCGCGGAAAACTGTTTTTT.

In its sample, this clone was seen a few times. The chain combines TRBV6-5 with TRBJ1-1, with 7 positions matching TRBD1. V trimming: 6 bases; J trimming: 3 bases; junction bases outside the gene matches: 1. The CDR3 contains 12 residues. Germline V gene data show CDR1 as MNHEY and CDR2 as SVGAGI. In DNA form, the CDR3 reads TGTGCCAGCAGGGGACAGCACACTGAAGCTTTCTTT. It specifies CASRGQHTEAFF.

This chain joins TRBV9 and TRBJ2-2; no clear D gene. V dropped 0 bases and J dropped 1 base, with 7 bases sitting between them. Looked up from germline, CDR1 is SGDLS and CDR2 is YYNGEE. The CDR3 extends over 15 amino acids. The DNA of the CDR3 is TGTGCCAGCAGCGTAGGTCCTTGGAACACCGGGGAGCTGTTTTTT. Its protein is CASSVGPWNTGELFF. Combining the CDR3 with reference TRBV9 and TRBJ2-2 gives the whole variable domain DSGVTQTPKHLITATGQRVTLRCSPRSGDLSVYWYQQSLDQGLQFLIQYYNGEERAKGNILERFSAQQFPDLHSELNLSSLELGDSALYFCASSVGPWNTGELFFGEGSRLTVL.

The V and J genes are TRBV2 and TRBJ2-5, with a possible D match to TRBD2 (5 bases). Germline loops: CDR1 SNHLY, CDR2 FYNNEI. The CDR3 is 14 residues long. V shed 2 bases and J shed 4 bases, with 11 bases lying between them. DNA of the CDR3: TGTGCCAGCAGTGAATACGGGAAGGGAGAGACCCAGTACTTC. This sequence encodes CASSEYGKGETQYF.

V usage is TRBV19 and J usage is TRBJ1-1; tentatively, D is TRBD1 (6 bases). CDR1 is LNHDA and CDR2 is SQIVND in the germline V gene (reference sequence). CDR3 length equals 13 residues. The ends were cut back, 5 bases at V and 4 bases at J, with 11 bases in the middle. The CDR3 DNA reads TGTGCCAGTAGTGCCACAGGGTCCACTGAAGCTTTCTTT. This encodes CASSATGSTEAFF.

This clone is a singleton in its sample. V and J are TRBV9 and TRBJ2-3; 13 nucleotides agree with TRBD2. Germline V CDR1 and CDR2: SGDLS, YYNGEE. This CDR3 region has 17 residues. Germline trimming cut 0 bases from V and 2 bases from J; bases unmatched to any gene: 3. In DNA form, the CDR3 reads TGTGCCAGCAGCGTAGTAGGGACTAGCGGGGCCACAGATACGCAGTATTTT. It encodes CASSVVGTSGATDTQYF. The full variable domain, completed using reference TRBV9 and TRBJ2-3, is DSGVTQTPKHLITATGQRVTLRCSPRSGDLSVYWYQQSLDQGLQFLIQYYNGEERAKGNILERFSAQQFPDLHSELNLSSLELGDSALYFCASSVVGTSGATDTQYFGPGTRLTVL.

This clone was found once. The chain combines TRBV12-3 or TRBV12-4 with TRBJ2-3; a possible D gene is TRBD1 (6 bases). The V and J ends lost 5 bases and 9 bases respectively, with 9 bases between them. The CDR3 is 11 residues long. In nucleotides, the CDR3 is TGTGCCAGCAGTCTACAGGGCACGCAGTATTTT. Residues: CASSLQGTQYF.

The J gene is TRBJ2-7, the V gene TRBV5-4; no definite D call. Trimming took off 3 bases at V and 4 bases at J, with 11 bases between the two ends. This CDR3 contains 13 residues. From germline, CDR1 is SGHNT and CDR2 YYREEE (reference sequence). Here the CDR3 reads CASSSEQTYEQYF. CDR3 nucleotide sequence: TGTGCCAGCAGCTCGGAACAGACGTACGAGCAGTACTTC.

This chain links TRBV7-2 with TRBJ1-3, with D unclear. This CDR3 is 14 amino acids long. CDR1 and CDR2 from the germline V gene are SGHTA and FQGNSA. The V end lost 5 bases, the J end lost 4 bases, and 12 bases lay between the germline ends. In DNA form, the CDR3 reads TGTGCCAGCAGCGCGAGCCTCGGGGGAAACACCATATATTTT. Its translation: CASSASLGGNTIYF.

This sequence joins TRBV4-3 and TRBJ2-6, with D possibly TRBD1 on 6 matching bases. Germline V gene lookup returns CDR1 LGHNA and CDR2 YSLEER. V was clipped by 2 bases and J by 0 bases, with 8 bases between them. The CDR3 length is 16 residues. CDR3 sequence: CASSQTGISGANVLTF. CDR3 bases: TGCGCCAGCAGCCAAACAGGGATCTCTGGGGCCAACGTCCTGACTTTC.

The gene calls are TRBV27 and TRBJ2-7; D unclear. Trimming removed 0 bases from V and 0 bases from J, with 6 bases in between. The CDR3 contains 14 residues. Germline values: CDR1 MNHEY, CDR2 SMNVEV (reference sequence). DNA for the CDR3: TGTGCCAGCAGTTTATCGAGGAGCTCCTACGAGCAGTACTTC. This gives the protein CASSLSRSSYEQYF.

The chain joins TRBV30 to TRBJ2-1, with a possible D match to TRBD2 (5 bases). Trimming cost V 4 bases and J 0 bases, with 7 bases left between them. Germline V gene sequence: CDR1 GTSNPN, CDR2 SVGIG (reference sequence). This CDR3 is 13 amino acids long. CDR3 in amino acids: CAWMRASYNEQFF. Here the CDR3 DNA reads TGTGCCTGGATGCGGGCCTCCTACAATGAGCAGTTCTTC.

The CDR3 here is CASSSAQGYEQYF. CDR3 coding DNA: TGTGCCAGTAGTTCAGCACAGGGCTACGAGCAGTACTTC. V usage is TRBV19 and J usage is TRBJ2-7, with D possibly TRBD1 on 6 matching bases. Deletions cut 5 bases from V and 3 bases from J, with 11 bases between. This CDR3 has 13 residues. Germline CDR1 LNHDA, CDR2 SQIVND (reference sequence). Full variable domain (remainder filled in from reference TRBV19 and TRBJ2-7): DGGITQSPKYLFRKEGQNVTLSCEQNLNHDAMYWYRQDPGQGLRLIYYSQIVNDFQKGDIAEGYSVSREKKESFPLTVTSAQKNPTAFYLCASSSAQGYEQYFGPGTRLTVT.

The V and J genes are TRBV2 and TRBJ1-3; possibly TRBD1 for D (5 bases). There are 15 residues in the CDR3. Germline V gene data show CDR1 as SNHLY and CDR2 as FYNNEI. V was clipped by 4 bases and J by 0 bases, with 10 bases between them. The CDR3 bases are TGTGCCAGCAGTGGGACACTTCGCTCTGGAAACACCATATATTTT. This translates into CASSGTLRSGNTIYF.

This chain links TRBV9 with TRBJ2-7; D is undetermined. Germline CDR1 is SGDLS and CDR2 is YYNGEE. The CDR3 runs to 13 residues. Deletions cut 0 bases from V and 4 bases from J, with 8 bases between. CDR3 region: CASSVGALYEQYF. The DNA of the CDR3 is TGTGCCAGCAGCGTAGGGGCCCTTTACGAGCAGTACTTC.

DNA of the CDR3: TGTGCCTGGAGCCGGCGTCCGGGACACCACTTAGGGGATATAGATTCACCCCTCCACTTT. Translating gives CAWSRRPGHHLGDIDSPLHF. The rearrangement links TRBV30 to TRBJ1-6; TRBD1 might be the D (6 bases). Germline V gene data show CDR1 as GTSNPN and CDR2 as SVGIG (reference sequence). V was pared by 3 bases and J by 8 bases, with 32 bases between. The CDR3 is 20 amino acids.

The CDR3 reads CATSLDGGKSEAFF. CDR3 sequence (DNA): TGTGCCACCTCTCTGGACGGGGGGAAATCTGAAGCTTTCTTT. The chain combines TRBV6-5 with TRBJ1-1, with a possible D match to TRBD1 (5 bases). Germline CDR1 reads MNHEY; CDR2 reads SVGAGI. Trimming removed 10 bases at V and 6 bases at J, with 21 bases between. This CDR3 has 14 residues.